A selection of T cell receptor beta chains follows, all from one sample in a study of beta chain features in type 1 diabetes. Profiling relied on immunoSEQ multiplex PCR, and the TCRdb table lists in-frame clones only, not all of them. The sample gives hundreds of thousands of clones, approximately 12% of which show up once; 0.008% to 0.011% is in the top ten. Sequencing used naive CD4+ T cells from blood. All receptors come from a woman aged 18-30 years with type 1 diabetes. The CDR3 runs from the conserved cysteine through the conserved F or W. D genes are given only for firm matches. For some rows the clone size is stated as once, few or many, or as a class when expanded; others skip it.

TRBD2	TRBV7-6	few	TRBJ2-1	15	TGTGCCAGCAGCACTAGCGGAAGCTCCTACAATGAGCAGTTCTTC	CASSTSGSSYNEQFF
.	TRBV18	few	TRBJ1-1	13	TGTGCCAGCTCGCAAGAGTTGAACACTGAAGCTTTCTTT	CASSQELNTEAFF
TRBD1	TRBV18	.	TRBJ1-2	15	TGTGCCAGCTCACCACCGGGGACAGGGAATGGTGGCTACACCTTC	CASSPPGTGNGGYTF
.	TRBV30	.	TRBJ2-5	13	TGTGCCTGGAGTGGTAAGCCGGGGGAGACCCAGTACTTC	CAWSGKPGETQYF
.	TRBV28	.	TRBJ2-5	12	TGTGCCAGCAGTTTAATAAGTTCAGTCCAGTACTTC	CASSLISSVQYF
TRBD2	TRBV7-2	few	TRBJ2-7	14	TGTGCCAGCAGCCACCGGGGCGGGGGGTACGAGCAGTACTTC	CASSHRGGGYEQYF
.	TRBV14	few	TRBJ2-1	15	TGTGCCAGCGCTTCCTTTGGGCAGGTCAAAAATGAGCAGTTCTTC	CASASFGQVKNEQFF
.	TRBV10-3	few	TRBJ1-1	14	TGTGCCATCAGTGAAACGTCGGGGAACACTGAAGCTTTCTTT	CAISETSGNTEAFF
TRBD1	TRBV19	.	TRBJ2-1	15	TGTGCCAGTAGTATCCCGGGACAGGGCCACAATGAGCAGTTCTTC	CASSIPGQGHNEQFF
.	TRBV7-2	.	TRBJ2-7	12	TGTGCCAGCAGCTTAAATCGCTATGAGCAGTACTTC	CASSLNRYEQYF
.	TRBV7-2	few	TRBJ2-3	13	TGTGCCAGCAGCTTAGCCCCGTCAGATACGCAGTATTTT	CASSLAPSDTQYF
TRBD1	TRBV7-3	.	TRBJ1-1	13	TGTGCCAGCAGCTTGGGACAGGGGGCTGAAGCTTTCTTT	CASSLGQGAEAFF
.	TRBV4-1	.	TRBJ2-1	16	TGCGCCAGCAGCCAAGACAGACTAGAACCCTACAATGAGCAGTTCTTC	CASSQDRLEPYNEQFF
.	TRBV20-1	.	TRBJ1-2	10	TGCAGTGCTAGGACTGATGGCTACACCTTC	CSARTDGYTF
TRBD2	TRBV7-2	.	TRBJ2-7	14	TGTGCCAGCAGCTCCGGGGGGACCTCCTACGAGCAGTACTTC	CASSSGGTSYEQYF
TRBD1	TRBV18	.	TRBJ2-1	16	TGTGCCAGCTCGGCCGGGACAGGGGCTTTCCTCAATGAGCAGTTCTTC	CASSAGTGAFLNEQFF
.	TRBV11-2	.	TRBJ1-2	13	TGTGCCAGCAGCTTAGCAGCGAACTATGGCTACACCTTC	CASSLAANYGYTF
.	TRBV5-6	few	TRBJ2-5	13	TGTGCCAGCAGCCCGGACTACCAAGAGACCCAGTACTTC	CASSPDYQETQYF
.	TRBV29-1	.	TRBJ2-5	14	TGCAGCGTTGAAGAGTTCAACGGGGTCGAGACCCAGTACTTC	CSVEEFNGVETQYF
.	TRBV29-1	.	TRBJ1-1	14	TGCAGCGTATCCAGACAGGAAATGAACACTGAAGCTTTCTTT	CSVSRQEMNTEAFF
.	TRBV5-1	few	TRBJ2-7	14	TGCGCCAGCAGCCCGACAGGTAGTACCTACGAGCAGTACTTC	CASSPTGSTYEQYF
.	TRBV19	.	TRBJ2-7	15	TGTGCCAGTAGTTCGGCAGGCCTTAGCTCCTACGAGCAGTACTTC	CASSSAGLSSYEQYF
TRBD1	TRBV6-6	.	TRBJ1-1	14	TGTGCCAGCAGTTCGGGGTCGCCAGGGGGAGAAGCTTTCTTT	CASSSGSPGGEAFF
.	TRBV13	few	TRBJ2-7	15	TGTGCCAGCAGCTACACAGTCCGCCGGTCCTACGAGCAGTACTTC	CASSYTVRRSYEQYF
.	TRBV4-3	.	TRBJ2-5	17	TGCGCCAGCAGCCAAGACATTGCGGGAACCCTCGGGGAGACCCAGTACTTC	CASSQDIAGTLGETQYF
TRBD1	TRBV11-1	few	TRBJ1-1	14	TGTGCCAGCAGCTCGCAGGGGGCGGGCACTGAAGCTTTCTTT	CASSSQGAGTEAFF
.	TRBV7-3	few	TRBJ2-7	13	TGTGCCAGCAGCCCGGGGCAGGGGTACGAGCAGTACTTC	CASSPGQGYEQYF
.	TRBV7-2	few	TRBJ2-7	13	TGTGCCAGCGGTGCGGTAAGCTCCTACGAGCAGTACTTC	CASGAVSSYEQYF
TRBD2	TRBV28	few	TRBJ2-5	19	TGTGCCAGCAGTTCGCTTGGGACTAGCGGCAAAACAGGGCAAGAGACCCAGTACTTC	CASSSLGTSGKTGQETQYF
.	TRBV7-2	.	TRBJ2-4	13	TGTGCCAGCAGCCCCTCATCGGGAAACATTCAGTACTTC	CASSPSSGNIQYF
TRBD1	TRBV4-1	.	TRBJ2-7	17	TGCGCCAGCAGCCAAGTGGGGAGGGACAGGGGAGGCTACGAGCAGTACTTC	CASSQVGRDRGGYEQYF
.	TRBV27	.	TRBJ2-7	15	TGTGCCAGCAGCGCCCCGGGACTCGTTTCCTACGAGCAGTACTTC	CASSAPGLVSYEQYF
.	TRBV6-5	.	TRBJ1-2	14	TGTGCCAGCAGTCCAACACGGGACATTAGTGGCTACACCTTC	CASSPTRDISGYTF
.	TRBV5-4	.	TRBJ2-1	14	TGTGCCAGCAGCTTGGGAACAGGATACAATGAGCAGTTCTTC	CASSLGTGYNEQFF
TRBD1	TRBV5-4	.	TRBJ1-2	15	TGTGCCAGCAGCTTGGCTGGGACAGGGGACTATGGCTACACCTTC	CASSLAGTGDYGYTF
.	TRBV18	few	TRBJ2-3	14	TGTGCCAGCTCACCTTTACAGGACACAGATACGCAGTATTTT	CASSPLQDTDTQYF
TRBD2	TRBV29-1	few	TRBJ2-7	14	TGCAGCGTCGCGGGGGGGGCTACTACGAGGGAGCAGTACTTC	CSVAGGATTREQYF
TRBD2	TRBV11-1	.	TRBJ2-1	17	TGTGCCAGCAGCCATGCGACTAGCGGAGGGGGGTCGGATGAGCAGTTCTTC	CASSHATSGGGSDEQFF
TRBD1	TRBV7-2	.	TRBJ1-2	15	TGTGCCAGCAGCTACCGCGGACAGGGGGTTAGTGGCTACACCTTC	CASSYRGQGVSGYTF
.	TRBV6-6	.	TRBJ1-1	11	TGTGCCGGAGGGGAGTCGACTGAAGCTTTCTTT	CAGGESTEAFF
.	TRBV25-1	.	TRBJ2-2	14	TGTGCCAGCACGAGGGGGGGTCTTACCGGGGAGCTGTTTTTT	CASTRGGLTGELFF
TRBD1	TRBV6-6	.	TRBJ2-7	15	TGTGCCAGCAGTTACACGGACAGGGGAGGGTACGAGCAGTACTTC	CASSYTDRGGYEQYF
TRBD2	TRBV10-3	.	TRBJ2-7	16	TGTGCCATCGGCAGCCGAGGGAGGGAGGGCCTGGCCGAGCAGTACTTC	CAIGSRGREGLAEQYF
TRBD1	TRBV11-3	.	TRBJ2-7	14	TGTGCCAGCAGCTGGGACAGAGTACGCGACGAGCAGTACTTC	CASSWDRVRDEQYF
TRBD2	TRBV30	.	TRBJ2-3	15	TGTGCCTGGAGTTCCCCAGCGGGACTCTCAGATACGCAGTATTTT	CAWSSPAGLSDTQYF
TRBD1	TRBV7-2	few	TRBJ2-5	15	TGTGCCAGCAGCTTAGGGGCAGGGGGTCAAGAGACCCAGTACTTC	CASSLGAGGQETQYF
TRBD2	TRBV25-1	few	TRBJ2-7	12	TGTGCCAGCAGTGGGGGAGGGCAAGAGCAGTACTTC	CASSGGGQEQYF
.	TRBV2	.	TRBJ1-2	13	TGTGCCAGCAGTGAGACAGGCGTCTATGGCTACACCTTC	CASSETGVYGYTF
.	TRBV11-2	.	TRBJ2-7	15	TGTGCCAGCAGCTTCGTCCCAGGGTCTACCTACGAGCAGTACTTC	CASSFVPGSTYEQYF
TRBD2	TRBV4-3	.	TRBJ2-7	15	TGCGCCAGCAGCCAGAGCGGGGGCGGCCTGGACGAGCAGTACTTC	CASSQSGGGLDEQYF
.	TRBV5-4	.	TRBJ2-1	12	TGTGCCAGCAGCTTGACGCCCGGGACTGCGTTCTTC	CASSLTPGTAFF
.	TRBV9	few	TRBJ1-2	13	TGTGCCAGCAGCCCATCGGCAGGGGACGGCTACACCTTC	CASSPSAGDGYTF
TRBD2	TRBV5-4	few	TRBJ2-1	15	TGTGCCAGCAGCTTGTTTTTAGCGGGGGTTAATGAGCAGTTCTTC	CASSLFLAGVNEQFF
.	TRBV6-5	.	TRBJ2-3	13	TGTGCCAGCGGTGAAGGAGACAGGGATACGCAGTATTTT	CASGEGDRDTQYF
.	TRBV14	.	TRBJ1-2	15	TGTGCCAGCAGCGAGGAGCTCCGGGGGAGCTATGGCTACACCTTC	CASSEELRGSYGYTF
.	TRBV2	few	TRBJ2-5	13	TGTGCCTGCCGGGCAGGGTTAAAAGAGACCCAGTACTTC	CACRAGLKETQYF